This passage covers 25 T cell receptor beta chains from one sample sequenced in a study of metastatic and nonmetastatic thyroid tumors. TCRdb re-clonotyped the PCR reads via MiXCR. In the table there are tens of thousands of clones, about 12% of which are singletons. Among the patients, none had received any treatment before thyroid surgery. Sequenced input: tumor tissue. The receptors derive from a female donor with papillary thyroid cancer or a benign thyroid nodule (not recorded which). Some clones in this sample may be carry-over from other donors' samples.

This clone was counted many times. The rearrangement uses TRBV3-1 and TRBJ2-7; 8 bases match TRBD2. This CDR3 contains 14 residues. The germline gives CDR1 LGHDT, CDR2 YNNKEL (reference sequence). V gave up 2 bases and J gave up 7 bases; unmatched junction bases: 7. This CDR3 is CASSQREGLGEQYF. The CDR3 bases are TGTGCCAGCAGCCAACGGGAGGGCCTTGGGGAGCAGTACTTC.

Concerning this clone itself: It may be a read error: a sequence one base away is much more abundant. This chain joins TRBV7-8 and TRBJ2-3; no definite D call. Per the germline V gene, CDR1 is SGHVS and CDR2 is FQNEAQ. The CDR3 extends over 16 amino acids. The germline V and J ends were trimmed by 0 bases and 1 base, with 11 bases remaining between them. The CDR3 protein is CASSLAGSGGTDTQYF. For the CDR3, the DNA is TGTGCCAGCAGCTTAGCGGGTTCTGGGGGCACAGATACGCAGTATTTT.

The sample holds a few counts of this clone. V gene TRBV12-3 or TRBV12-4 combines with J gene TRBJ1-2, with 7 bases that match TRBD1. V lost 5 bases and J lost 4; bases outside the gene matches: 7. The CDR3 is made up of 14 amino acids. This CDR3 is CASSHVSGGYGYTF. CDR3 in DNA: TGTGCCAGCAGTCACGTATCAGGGGGCTATGGCTACACCTTC.

At least ten counts were recorded for this clone. CDR3 sequence reads: CASSSGPWEDQETQYF. CDR3 coding DNA: TGTGCCAGCAGCAGTGGGCCGTGGGAAGACCAAGAGACCCAGTACTTC. The rearrangement uses TRBV3-1 and TRBJ2-5; no reliable D call. The germline V gene encodes CDR1 LGHDT and CDR2 YNNKEL (reference sequence). The germline V and J ends were trimmed by 5 bases and 0 bases, with 16 bases remaining between them. The CDR3 runs to 16 residues.

The chain employs TRBV28 and TRBJ1-4, with D hard to call. Germline V gene lookup returns CDR1 MDHEN and CDR2 SYDVKM. The CDR3 covers 15 residues. V dropped 6 bases and J dropped 0 bases, with 11 bases sitting between them. For the CDR3, the DNA is TGTGCCAGCAGCCCCTCGGTGGCAACTAATGAAAAACTGTTTTTT. This translates into CASSPSVATNEKLFF.

In this sample, this clone turned up many times. The J gene is TRBJ2-4, the V gene TRBV20-1; D might be TRBD2 (5 bases). V lost 0 bases and J lost 1, with 13 bases in between. The CDR3 length is 16 residues. Germline V gives CDR1 DFQATT, CDR2 SNEGSKA (reference sequence). CDR3 nucleotide sequence: TGCAGTGCTAGAGATTTCAACGGGAAGGCCAAAAACATTCAGTACTTC. Its translation is CSARDFNGKAKNIQYF.

This chain links TRBV5-1 with TRBJ2-2, with unresolved D. V lost 4 bases and J 4 bases, leaving 11 bases between the germline ends. Per the germline V gene, CDR1 is SGHRS and CDR2 is YFSETQ. The CDR3 spans 14 residues. Written as DNA, the CDR3 is TGCGCCAGCAGCGTTGGCCGGAGCACCGGGGAGCTGTTTTTT. This encodes CASSVGRSTGELFF.

This clone was detected a few times. J is TRBJ2-6 and V is TRBV4-2; D remains ambiguous. This CDR3 is built from 17 residues. Trimming left V 5 bases short and J 0 bases short, with 14 bases between. Germline loops: CDR1 LGHNA, CDR2 YNFKEQ. CDR3 protein: CASSKTFQRSGANVLTF. As DNA, the CDR3 is TGTGCCAGCAGCAAGACCTTCCAACGCTCTGGGGCCAACGTCCTGACTTTC.

This clone was counted ten times or more. Other DNA sequences in this sample translate to the same CDR3. The J gene is TRBJ2-3, the V gene TRBV5-1; D uncertain. V was clipped by 4 bases and J by 6 bases, with 12 bases between them. The CDR3 consists of 13 residues. CDR1 is SGHRS, CDR2 YFSETQ, per germline. CDR3 sequence reads: CASSVGVGDTQYF. DNA of the CDR3: TGCGCCAGCAGCGTGGGCGTTGGGGATACGCAGTATTTT. Together with reference TRBV5-1 and TRBJ2-3, the CDR3 gives the full variable domain: KAGVTQTPRYLIKTRGQQVTLSCSPISGHRSVSWYQQTPGQGLQFLFEYFSETQRNKGNFPGRFSGRQFSNSRSEMNVSTLELGDSALYLCASSVGVGDTQYFGPGTRLTVL.

This clone came up a few times. This may come from a read error, since a much larger clone is one base off. The chain is built from TRBV15 and TRBJ1-5; D is perhaps TRBD1 (6 bases). V lost 5 bases to trimming and J lost 8 bases, with 19 bases between them. There are 15 residues in the CDR3. Germline CDR1 is LNHNV and CDR2 is YYDKDF (reference sequence). The CDR3 DNA reads TGTGCCACCAGCTTCAAGCGAGGGGGGGGTAAGCCCCAGCATTTT. Its protein product is CATSFKRGGGKPQHF.

This clone was seen many times. The sample holds other DNA sequences that translate to the same CDR3. The V and J genes are TRBV2 and TRBJ2-3, with 11 bases that match TRBD2. The CDR3 has 16 amino acids. Losses at the gene ends were 6 bases for V and 1 base for J; bases not matched to a gene: 6. Germline loops: CDR1 SNHLY, CDR2 FYNNEI. This CDR3 reads CASRPLAGVGTDTQYF. The CDR3 DNA is TGTGCCAGCAGGCCACTAGCGGGAGTGGGCACAGATACGCAGTATTTT.

This clone was observed a few times. This could be a read error, since a much larger clone is one nucleotide away. This chain uses TRBV6-1 with TRBJ2-7, with D perhaps TRBD2 (5 bases). There are 14 residues in the CDR3. Germline lookup yields CDR1 MNHNS and CDR2 SASEGT. The V gene lost 7 bases and the J gene lost 4 bases, with 17 bases spanning the gap. CDR3 sequence: CASIVLSADYEQYF. CDR3 coding DNA: TGTGCCAGCATTGTACTTAGCGCAGATTACGAGCAGTACTTC.

This clone was recorded at least ten times. Other nucleotide sequences in the sample specify the same CDR3. The CDR3 reads CSARTGRTEAFF. The CDR3 DNA is TGCAGTGCTAGGACAGGGAGAACTGAAGCTTTCTTT. The chain has TRBV20-1 and TRBJ1-1; 7 bases fit TRBD1. The CDR3 contains 12 residues. Germline trimming cut 3 bases from V and 5 bases from J; bases unmatched to any gene: 3. CDR1 and CDR2 from the germline V gene are DFQATT and SNEGSKA (reference sequence).

This clone was counted ten times or more. This chain uses TRBV5-1 with TRBJ1-1; D call uncertain. The CDR3 runs to 14 residues. Germline V gives CDR1 SGHRS, CDR2 YFSETQ. The V end was cut by 3 bases, the J end by 1 base, with 10 bases between. CDR3 bases: TGCGCCAGCAGCTCCAGGAACAGGAACACTGAAGCTTTCTTT. It is translated as CASSSRNRNTEAFF.

This clone was seen only a few times. Lacking the conserved final phenylalanine or tryptophan, this CDR3 likely reflects a read error. This chain uses TRBV20-1 with TRBJ2-7; weak D call: TRBD2 (6 bases). Germline loops: CDR1 DFQATT, CDR2 SNEGSKA (reference sequence). The germline V and J ends were trimmed by 3 bases and 4 bases, with 16 bases remaining between them. This CDR3 has 14 residues. CDR3 sequence (DNA): TGCAGTGCTAGGGGAGTGGCGGGGTCTTACGAGCAGTACCTC. This codes for CSARGVAGSYEQYL.

At least ten counts were recorded for this clone. The rearrangement joins TRBV29-1 to TRBJ1-2; D ambiguous. Between the trimmed V and J ends, which lost 0 bases and 3 bases, there was a span of 11 bases. Germline CDR1 reads SQVTM; CDR2 reads ANQGSEA. This CDR3 is built from 14 residues. The CDR3: CSVEDVATDYGYTF. CDR3 coding DNA: TGCAGCGTTGAAGATGTGGCTACGGACTATGGCTACACCTTC. Using reference TRBV29-1 and TRBJ1-2 for the parts outside the CDR3, the full variable domain is SAVISQKPSRDICQRGTSLTIQCQVDSQVTMMFWYRQQPGQSLTLIATANQGSEATYESGFVIDKFPISRPNLTFSTLTVSNMSPEDSSIYLCSVEDVATDYGYTFGSGTRLTVV.

This clone was picked up many times. V usage is TRBV11-2 and J usage is TRBJ2-7, with D perhaps TRBD1 or TRBD2 (5 bases each). V lost 5 bases and J 0 bases, leaving 14 bases between the germline ends. CDR1 and CDR2 (germline): SGHAT, FQNNGV. The CDR3 covers 15 residues. The CDR3 DNA sequence: TGTGCCAGCAGCAGCGATGGGGCGGGCTCCTACGAGCAGTACTTC. Translated, it gives CASSSDGAGSYEQYF.

This clone was observed at least ten times. V and J are TRBV11-3 and TRBJ2-1; TRBD2 agrees at 8 bases. Trimming cost V 0 bases and J 8 bases; bases outside gene matches: 12. From germline, CDR1 is SGHNT and CDR2 YENEEA. This CDR3 has 17 residues. CDR3 sequence (DNA): TGTGCCAGCAGCTTAGACGAGCGGGAGCCAAAGGGAGATGAGCAGTTCTTC. Protein sequence: CASSLDEREPKGDEQFF.

This clone was picked up many times. Here the CDR3 DNA reads TGTGCCAGTATCACTAGCGGAAGAAGCACAGATACGCAGTATTTT. Amino acid sequence: CASITSGRSTDTQYF. V gene TRBV2 combines with J gene TRBJ2-3; 8 positions agree with TRBD2. The J segment lost 0 bases and the V segment lost 9 bases, leaving 8 bases of the junction unmatched. CDR1 is SNHLY and CDR2 is FYNNEI in the germline V gene. CDR3 size: 15 residues.

A few counts support this clone. The J gene is TRBJ2-3, the V gene TRBV12-3 or TRBV12-4, with 13 bases that match TRBD2. This CDR3 has 15 residues. Trimming took 6 bases from V and 3 from J; bases not matched to a gene: 3. The CDR3 sequence: CASRLAGGRTDTQYF. The CDR3 nucleotides read TGTGCCAGCAGACTAGCGGGAGGGCGAACAGATACGCAGTATTTT.

This clone has at least ten counts. Additional DNA sequences in this sample encode the identical CDR3. The rearrangement uses TRBV2 and TRBJ2-5; D gene ambiguous. The germline gives CDR1 SNHLY, CDR2 FYNNEI. The CDR3 sequence is 10 residues long. V was clipped by 5 bases and J by 4 bases, with 2 bases between them. The CDR3 spells CASSRETQYF. As DNA, the CDR3 is TGTGCCAGCAGTAGAGAGACCCAGTACTTC.

At least ten counts were recorded for this clone. V gene TRBV27 combines with J gene TRBJ1-2; 8 bases fit TRBD1. The length of the CDR3 is 13 residues. V lost 3 bases and J lost 3; bases outside the gene matches: 0. Germline CDR1 and CDR2: MNHEY and SMNVEV (reference sequence). This CDR3 is CASSLTGDYGYTF. The CDR3 nucleotides are TGTGCCAGCAGTTTGACAGGGGACTATGGCTACACCTTC.

There are many counts of this clone. This chain's CDR3 is CASSLGTSGEDTQYF. CDR3 nucleotide sequence: TGTGCCAGCAGCTTAGGGACTAGCGGGGAAGATACGCAGTATTTT. The chain has TRBV7-9 and TRBJ2-3, with 12 bases matching TRBD2. The germline V gene encodes CDR1 SEHNR and CDR2 FQNEAQ (reference sequence). V dropped 1 base and J dropped 5; count of bases not matched to a gene: 1. The CDR3 extends over 15 amino acids. The variable domain in full, with the rest retrieved from reference TRBV7-9 and TRBJ2-3, is DTGVSQNPRHKITKRGQNVTFRCDPISEHNRLYWYRQTLGQGPEFLTYFQNEAQLEKSRLLSDRFSAERPKGSFSTLEIQRTEQGDSAMYLCASSLGTSGEDTQYFGPGTRLTVL.

This clone was detected many times. The V call is TRBV27, the J call TRBJ1-2; D possibly corresponds to TRBD1 (5 bases). CDR1 and CDR2 from the germline V gene are MNHEY and SMNVEV (reference sequence). The CDR3 has 14 residues. V was cut by 3 bases and J by 0 bases, with 8 bases left in between. CDR3 in amino acids: CASSLGGANYGYTF. The CDR3 DNA follows: TGTGCCAGCAGTTTGGGGGGAGCTAACTATGGCTACACCTTC.

This clone was counted ten times or more. This rearrangement joins TRBV5-1 to TRBJ2-7; perhaps TRBD2 as D (6 bases). The CDR3 covers 14 residues. Trimming removed 4 bases at V and 0 bases at J, with 11 bases between. Germline V gene data show CDR1 as SGHRS and CDR2 as YFSETQ. The CDR3 region has the DNA TGCGCCAGCAGCCAGTCCGGGAGCTCCTACGAGCAGTACTTC. Translated: CASSQSGSSYEQYF.